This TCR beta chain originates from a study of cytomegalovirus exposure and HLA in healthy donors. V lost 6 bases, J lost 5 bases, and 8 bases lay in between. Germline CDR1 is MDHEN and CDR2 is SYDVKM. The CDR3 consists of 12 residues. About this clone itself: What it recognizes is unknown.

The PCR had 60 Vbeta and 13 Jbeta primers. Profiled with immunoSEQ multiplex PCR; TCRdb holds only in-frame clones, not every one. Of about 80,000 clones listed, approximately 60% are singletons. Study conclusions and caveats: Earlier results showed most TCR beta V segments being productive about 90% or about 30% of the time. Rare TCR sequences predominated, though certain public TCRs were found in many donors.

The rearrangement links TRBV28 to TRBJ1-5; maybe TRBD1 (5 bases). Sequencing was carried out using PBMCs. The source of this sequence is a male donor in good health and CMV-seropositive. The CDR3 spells CASRTAHQPQHF. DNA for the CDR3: TGTGCCAGCAGGACAGCCCATCAGCCCCAGCATTTT.